These 25 T cell receptor beta chains were sequenced from one sample in a study of response to subunit inactivated influenza vaccine. TCRdb re-called the RT-PCR reads with MiXCR, one entry per CDR3 protein. The sample has about 540,000 distinct CDR3 sequences, under 25% seen once; the top ten hold roughly 2.8%. These data were likewise used in another study, on T cells expressing NK-cell markers. That source adds: 5'RACE template switching built TCR beta cDNA with unique molecular identifiers.

The sample here was CD4+ T cells sorted from PBMCs, taken approximately 13 days after vaccination. The receptors stem from a man aged 50-60 years who received an inactivated influenza vaccine.

This chain uses TRBV5-1 with TRBJ2-2, with 13 bases matching TRBD2. Germline lookup yields CDR1 SGHRS and CDR2 YFSETQ. The J segment lost 2 bases and the V segment lost 5 bases, leaving 6 bases of the junction unmatched. CDR3 length: 17 residues. The CDR3 loop reads CASRTTSGGSNTGELFF. CDR3 coding DNA: TGCGCCAGCAGGACGACTAGCGGGGGGTCCAACACCGGGGAGCTGTTTTTT.

The genes are TRBV30 and TRBJ2-7; 8 positions match TRBD1. Trimming removed 4 bases from V and 7 bases from J; junction bases left unmatched: 12. CDR1 and CDR2 (germline): GTSNPN, SVGIG (reference sequence). The CDR3 consists of 14 residues. The DNA for the CDR3 is TGTGCCTGGAAGACCACAGGGGGACGAGGGGAGCAGTACTTC. Translated, it gives CAWKTTGGRGEQYF.

The chain is built from TRBV25-1 and TRBJ2-1, with D possibly matching TRBD2 (5 bases). In germline, CDR1 is MGHDK, CDR2 SYGVNS. V was shortened by 2 bases and J by 7 bases, with 9 bases between the two germline ends. The CDR3 sequence is 13 residues long. The CDR3 DNA reads TGTGCCAGCAGTGAAGCGGGTGGTAATGAGCAGTTCTTC. Translated, it gives CASSEAGGNEQFF.

This clonotype came up many times. V is TRBV6-1 and J is TRBJ2-7; D call uncertain. This CDR3 is 12 amino acids long. The V end was cut by 8 bases, the J end by 2 bases, with 10 bases between. The germline gives CDR1 MNHNS, CDR2 SASEGT. The CDR3 DNA follows: TGTGCCAGCTTGCGCCCTACCTACGAGCAGTACTTC. Amino acid sequence: CASLRPTYEQYF.

This clonotype was counted between two and nine times. This sequence joins TRBV4-3 and TRBJ2-1, with TRBD1 as a possible D gene (6 bases). Germline loops: CDR1 LGHNA, CDR2 YSLEER. The ends were cut back, 2 bases at V and 8 bases at J, with 10 bases in the middle. This CDR3 spans 13 amino acids. DNA for the CDR3: TGCGCCAGCAGCCAACAGGGGCGTCATGAGCAGTTCTTC. Translating it yields CASSQQGRHEQFF.

The V gene is TRBV29-1, the J gene TRBJ2-3; D unclear. CDR3 size: 10 residues. The V gene lost 8 bases and the J gene lost 0 bases, with 3 bases spanning the gap. CDR1 is SQVTM, CDR2 ANQGSEA, per germline. CDR3 DNA sequence: TGCAGCCCCAGCACAGATACGCAGTATTTT. It yields the protein CSPSTDTQYF.

This chain links TRBV12-3 or TRBV12-4 with TRBJ1-6; TRBD1 matches at 8 bases. The CDR3 runs to 14 residues. With V trimmed by 6 bases and J by 10 bases, 8 bases remained unmatched. CDR3 sequence: CASSDQGAGSPLHF. CDR3 coding DNA: TGTGCCAGCAGCGACCAGGGGGCCGGGTCACCCCTCCACTTT.

The sample holds one count of this clonotype. Written as DNA, the CDR3 is TGTGCCAGCACCCAGGGGGGAACCGGGGAGCTGTTTTTT. This encodes CASTQGGTGELFF. V and J are TRBV6-2 or TRBV6-3 and TRBJ2-2, with D tentatively TRBD1 (7 bases). The CDR3 is made up of 13 amino acids. Trimming left V 7 bases short and J 5 bases short, with 11 bases between. The V gene's germline CDR1 is MNHEY and CDR2 SVGEGT.

This chain links TRBV7-2 with TRBJ1-1; the D is unclear. This CDR3 has 15 residues. CDR1 and CDR2 (germline): SGHTA, FQGNSA. Trimming took off 2 bases at V and 1 base at J, with 11 bases between the two ends. The CDR3 reads CASSLRAAANTEAFF. As DNA, the CDR3 is TGTGCCAGCAGCTTAAGGGCCGCAGCGAACACTGAAGCTTTCTTT.

This clonotype has just a few counts. In DNA, the CDR3 is TGTGCCAGCAGCGTTCCGGGAGGGACTGAAGCTTTCTTT. This gives the protein CASSVPGGTEAFF. The V gene is TRBV9, the J gene TRBJ1-1; D gene uncertain. The V gene lost 2 bases and the J gene lost 5 bases, with 10 bases spanning the gap. The CDR3 has 13 residues. Per germline, CDR1 SGDLS and CDR2 YYNGEE.

This clonotype was picked up many times. This rearrangement joins TRBV20-1 to TRBJ2-7; 9 nucleotides agree with TRBD1. This CDR3 has 13 residues. The V gene's germline CDR1 is DFQATT and CDR2 SNEGSKA (reference sequence). The CDR3 loop reads CSAGTGSSYEQYF. The CDR3 bases are TGCAGCGCCGGGACAGGGAGCTCCTACGAGCAGTACTTC.

CDR3 residues: CAIAGTSGIEYTGELFF. The CDR3 bases are TGTGCCATTGCCGGGACTAGCGGGATAGAGTACACCGGGGAGCTGTTTTTT. The rearrangement joins TRBV10-3 to TRBJ2-2, with TRBD2 matching over 13 bases. Trimming at V came to 9 bases and at J to 3 bases, leaving 10 bases not matched to a gene. The CDR3 is 17 amino acids. Germline CDR1 is ENHRY and CDR2 is SYGVKD.

DNA for the CDR3: TGCAGCGTGGCAGACGGACTAGCGGGATACGAGCAGTACTTC. Translating it yields CSVADGLAGYEQYF. The chain links TRBV29-1 to TRBJ2-7; 12 positions agree with TRBD2. The CDR3 consists of 14 residues. Germline-derived CDR1 and CDR2 are SQVTM and ANQGSEA. The junction had 7 bases not matched to a gene; V was cut back by 6 bases and J by 4 bases.

The CDR3 DNA sequence: TGCAGTGCTAGCTGGGAAGGACGGCATGCTATTGGGGGGGAAACCTACGAGCAGTACTTC. Residues: CSASWEGRHAIGGETYEQYF. The rearrangement joins TRBV20-1 to TRBJ2-7; 7 bases agree with TRBD2. Per germline, CDR1 DFQATT and CDR2 SNEGSKA (reference sequence). The CDR3 totals 20 residues. Trimming cost V 3 bases and J 2 bases; bases outside gene matches: 25.

This clonotype was recorded once. The J gene is TRBJ2-5, the V gene TRBV2; D is perhaps TRBD2 (5 bases). CDR3 length: 14 residues. The ends were cut back, 4 bases at V and 0 bases at J, with 9 bases in the middle. Germline V gene data show CDR1 as SNHLY and CDR2 as FYNNEI. CDR3: CASSAVGDQETQYF. The DNA of the CDR3 is TGTGCCAGCAGTGCCGTCGGGGACCAAGAGACCCAGTACTTC. The full variable domain, its missing parts supplied by reference TRBV2 and TRBJ2-5, is EPEVTQTPSHQVTQMGQEVILRCVPISNHLYFYWYRQILGQKVEFLVSFYNNEISEKSEIFDDQFSVERPDGSNFTLKIRSTKLEDSAMYFCASSAVGDQETQYFGPGTRLLVL.

The chain has TRBV5-1 and TRBJ2-7, with D perhaps given as TRBD1 or TRBD2 (5 bases each). Germline CDR1 reads SGHRS; CDR2 reads YFSETQ. This CDR3 is 13 amino acids long. The V gene lost 4 bases and the J gene lost 3 bases, with 11 bases spanning the gap. CDR3 sequence: CASSPGPGYEQYF. Written as DNA, the CDR3 is TGCGCCAGCAGCCCGGGACCGGGCTACGAGCAGTACTTC.

This clonotype has a handful of counts. The chain recombines TRBV4-3 with TRBJ1-3; D remains unclear. The ends were cut back, 4 bases at V and 4 bases at J, with 17 bases in the middle. CDR3 size: 16 residues. Germline-derived CDR1 and CDR2 are LGHNA and YSLEER. The CDR3 DNA is TGCGCCAGCAGCCCCGGCAGTTTCAACGCGGGAAACACCATATATTTT. Translated: CASSPGSFNAGNTIYF.

In its sample, this clonotype was seen a few times. J is TRBJ2-3 and V is TRBV5-1; 7 nucleotides line up with TRBD2. Unmatched junction bases numbered 5, after V lost 4 bases and J lost 0 bases. The CDR3 sequence is 15 residues long. The germline CDR1 and CDR2 sequences are SGHRS and YFSETQ. This chain's CDR3 is CASSPSGVSTDTQYF. Here the CDR3 DNA reads TGCGCCAGCAGCCCGAGCGGGGTCAGCACAGATACGCAGTATTTT.

The chain is built from TRBV2 and TRBJ1-1; the D gene is possibly TRBD1 (5 bases). The germline V gene has CDR1 SNHLY and CDR2 FYNNEI. V lost 4 bases and J 7 bases, leaving 10 bases between the germline ends. There are 12 residues in the CDR3. This CDR3 reads CASSVWQGEAFF. CDR3 nucleotides: TGTGCCAGCAGTGTATGGCAGGGTGAAGCTTTCTTT.

This clonotype was seen a handful of times. The chain uses TRBV12-3 or TRBV12-4 and TRBJ2-7, with 9 bases aligning to TRBD2. The V gene end was trimmed by 8 bases and the J gene end by 0 bases; junction bases not matched to a gene: 5. CDR3 length equals 14 residues. CDR3 DNA: TGTGCCAGCTCCAGCGGGGGGTACTCCTACGAGCAGTACTTC. This sequence encodes CASSSGGYSYEQYF.

This clonotype was found a few times. The chain employs TRBV20-1 and TRBJ1-1; 10 bases line up with TRBD1. The CDR3 is made up of 14 amino acids. The V gene's germline CDR1 is DFQATT and CDR2 SNEGSKA (reference sequence). V gave up 4 bases and J gave up 2 bases; unmatched junction bases: 4. This CDR3 reads CSAIETGGNTEAFF. Here the CDR3 DNA reads TGCAGTGCTATAGAGACAGGGGGCAACACTGAAGCTTTCTTT.

This clonotype has a count of ten or more. This CDR3 reads CASSYHGYNEQFF. In DNA form, the CDR3 reads TGTGCCAGCAGTTACCACGGCTACAATGAGCAGTTCTTC. The chain recombines TRBV6-5 with TRBJ2-1; no reliable D call. V dropped 2 bases and J dropped 3 bases, with 5 bases sitting between them. The length of the CDR3 is 13 residues. Per the germline V gene, CDR1 is MNHEY and CDR2 is SVGAGI.

This chain links TRBV29-1 with TRBJ1-5; TRBD1 agrees at 7 bases. V shed 1 base, J shed 6 bases, and the junction held 3 bases outside the gene matches. In germline, CDR1 is SQVTM, CDR2 ANQGSEA. This CDR3 contains 13 residues. CDR3 sequence: CSVEGQGGQPQHF. In DNA form, the CDR3 reads TGCAGCGTTGAAGGGCAGGGGGGTCAGCCCCAGCATTTT.

There are a few counts of this clonotype. This chain uses TRBV18 with TRBJ1-1; no firm D call. Germline V gene sequence: CDR1 KGHSH, CDR2 LQKENI. Between the trimmed V and J ends, which lost 5 bases and 0 bases, there was a span of 7 bases. This CDR3 contains 13 residues. The CDR3 loop is CASSATMNTEAFF. The CDR3 nucleotides read TGTGCCAGCTCAGCTACAATGAACACTGAAGCTTTCTTT. Combining the CDR3 with reference TRBV18 and TRBJ1-1 gives the whole variable domain NAGVMQNPRHLVRRRGQEARLRCSPMKGHSHVYWYRQLPEEGLKFMVYLQKENIIDESGMPKERFSAEFPKEGPSILRIQQVVRGDSAAYFCASSATMNTEAFFGQGTRLTVV.

This clonotype was seen a few times. The chain is built from TRBV18 and TRBJ2-7; D may correspond to TRBD1 or TRBD2 (5 bases each). Trimming left V 5 bases short and J 5 bases short, with 16 bases between. CDR1 is KGHSH, CDR2 LQKENI, per germline. The CDR3 runs 14 residues. CDR3 protein: CASSSQGALDEQYF. In DNA form, the CDR3 reads TGTGCCAGCTCATCCCAGGGAGCACTGGACGAGCAGTACTTC.